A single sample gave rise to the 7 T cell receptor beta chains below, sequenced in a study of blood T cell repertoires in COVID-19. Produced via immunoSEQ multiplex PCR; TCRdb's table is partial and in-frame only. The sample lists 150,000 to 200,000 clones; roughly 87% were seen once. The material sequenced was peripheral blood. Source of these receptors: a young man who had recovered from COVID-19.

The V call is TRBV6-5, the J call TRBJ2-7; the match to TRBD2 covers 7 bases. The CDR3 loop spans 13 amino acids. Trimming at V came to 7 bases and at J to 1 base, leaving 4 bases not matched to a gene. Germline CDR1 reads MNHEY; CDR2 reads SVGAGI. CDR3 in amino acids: CASNQGGSYEQYF. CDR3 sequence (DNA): TGTGCCAGCAACCAGGGAGGGTCCTACGAGCAGTACTTC.

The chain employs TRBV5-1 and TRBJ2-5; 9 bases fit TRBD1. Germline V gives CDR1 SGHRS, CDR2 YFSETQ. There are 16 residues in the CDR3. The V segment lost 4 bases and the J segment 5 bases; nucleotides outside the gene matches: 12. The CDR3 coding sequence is TGCGCCAGCAGCCTAAGGCCGGGACAGGGTACCGAGACCCAGTACTTC. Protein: CASSLRPGQGTETQYF.

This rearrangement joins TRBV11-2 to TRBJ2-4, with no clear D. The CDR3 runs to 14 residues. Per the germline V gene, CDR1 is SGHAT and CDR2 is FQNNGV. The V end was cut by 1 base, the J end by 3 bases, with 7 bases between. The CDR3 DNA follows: TGTGCCAGCAGCTTAGGGGCTCACAAAAACATTCAGTACTTC. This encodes CASSLGAHKNIQYF.

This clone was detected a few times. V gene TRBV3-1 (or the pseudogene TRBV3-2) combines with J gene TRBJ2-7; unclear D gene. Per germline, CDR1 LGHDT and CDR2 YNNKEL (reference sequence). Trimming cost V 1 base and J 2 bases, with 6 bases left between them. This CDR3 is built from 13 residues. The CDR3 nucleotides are TGTGCCAGCAGCCAAGGAGGAACCTACGAGCAGTACTTC. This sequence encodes CASSQGGTYEQYF.

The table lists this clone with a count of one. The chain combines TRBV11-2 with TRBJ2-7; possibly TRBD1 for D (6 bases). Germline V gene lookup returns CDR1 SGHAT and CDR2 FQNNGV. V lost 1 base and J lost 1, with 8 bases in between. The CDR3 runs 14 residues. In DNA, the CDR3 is TGTGCCAGCAGCTTAGCCCAGGGGTCCTACGAGCAGTACTTC. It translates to CASSLAQGSYEQYF.

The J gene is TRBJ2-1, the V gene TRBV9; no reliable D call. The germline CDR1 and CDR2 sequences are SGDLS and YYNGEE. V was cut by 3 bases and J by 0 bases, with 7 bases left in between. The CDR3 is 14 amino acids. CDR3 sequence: CASSGSSSYNEQFF. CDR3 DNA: TGTGCCAGCAGCGGATCCAGCTCCTACAATGAGCAGTTCTTC. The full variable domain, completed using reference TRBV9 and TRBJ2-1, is DSGVTQTPKHLITATGQRVTLRCSPRSGDLSVYWYQQSLDQGLQFLIQYYNGEERAKGNILERFSAQQFPDLHSELNLSSLELGDSALYFCASSGSSSYNEQFFGPGTRLTVL.

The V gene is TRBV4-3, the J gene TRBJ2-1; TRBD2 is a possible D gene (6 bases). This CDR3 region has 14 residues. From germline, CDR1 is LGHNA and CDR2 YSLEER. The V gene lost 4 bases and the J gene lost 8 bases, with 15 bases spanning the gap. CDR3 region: CASSPGGAQDEQFF. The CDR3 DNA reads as TGCGCCAGCAGCCCTGGCGGGGCGCAGGATGAGCAGTTCTTC.